The text below deals with one T cell receptor (beta chain). There is no known antigen for this receptor. Base qualities are not at hand, and no much larger clone is one base apart. From the cysteine through the phenylalanine, the CDR3 covers 13 amino acids. Only CDR3 DNA remains: 39 bases, in frame from the first base. The trim is 6 bases for V and 1 base for J, with a gap of 9 bases between the germline ends. As encoded in the germline V gene, CDR1 is MNHEY while CDR2 is SVGAGI. The donors were melanoma patients. This entry belongs to a study of CD4+ T cells in melanoma (dated by TCRdb to the early 2020s). Regarding the research as a whole: Neoantigen-specific CD4+ T cells in human melanoma were what the study investigated.

What the study reported, not specific to this receptor: Neoantigen-specific CD4+ T cells in melanoma were reported to show diverse differentiation states. Neoantigen-specific CD4+ T cells were reported to be correlated with the function of CD8+ T cells, macrophages and B cells.

Library creation used the immunoSEQ multiplex PCR assay. The table was pulled from immuneACCESS by TCRdb, which kept in-frame rearrangements only. Such tables lose some clones; where checked, under half of the loss comes from unresolved V genes, and the rest has no known cause. Across this sample there are roughly 12,000 clones, with about three fifths seen only once. The top ten hold 7% to 9.5% of the sample. The chain uses TRBV6-5 and TRBJ1-1, with an unclear D gene assignment. Sequenced sample: cells from a culture (not recorded whether cultured in vitro). This receptor was identified in a human donor with melanoma. Here is the DNA: TGTGCCAGCAGCAGCAATTGGAACACTGAAGCTTTCTTT. Translated, this is CASSSNWNTEAFF.